This passage covers 18 T cell receptor beta chains from one sample sequenced in a study of blood T cell repertoires in COVID-19. Libraries were prepared by immunoSEQ multiplex PCR; TCRdb keeps only in-frame clonotypes and omits some of them. Of approximately 210,000 clones in the sample, about 76% are singletons; the top ten hold around 8.9%. Sequencing was done on a sample of PBMCs or T cells enriched from blood (not recorded which). The origin of the receptors is a woman aged 45-65 years with acute COVID-19.

V and J are TRBV7-3 and TRBJ1-3; no reliable D call. The CDR3 is 13 amino acids. V was cut by 3 bases and J by 2 bases, with 5 bases left in between. CDR1 SGHTA and CDR2 FQGTGA come from the germline V gene. This CDR3 reads CASSLGAGNTIYF. The CDR3 nucleotides read TGTGCCAGCAGCTTGGGCGCTGGAAACACCATATATTTT.

This clone was seen only a few times. J is TRBJ2-2 and V is TRBV5-1; 11 bases line up with TRBD2. From germline, CDR1 is SGHRS and CDR2 YFSETQ. This CDR3 is built from 18 residues. V lost 1 base to trimming and J lost 4 bases; unmatched junction nucleotides: 9. In DNA, the CDR3 is TGCGCCAGCAGCTTGTTTCCTAGCGGGGGGATAGGCACCGGGGAGCTGTTTTTT. Encoded protein: CASSLFPSGGIGTGELFF.

The V gene is TRBV11-2, the J gene TRBJ2-5; 7 nucleotides match TRBD1. The CDR3 contains 15 residues. Trimming took 4 bases from V and 2 from J; bases not matched to a gene: 7. In germline, CDR1 is SGHAT, CDR2 FQNNGV. The CDR3 sequence is CASSSLTGLQETQYF. CDR3 DNA sequence: TGTGCCAGCAGCTCTCTGACAGGGTTGCAAGAGACCCAGTACTTC.

The chain has TRBV5-5 and TRBJ2-7, with 9 bases fitting TRBD1. The CDR3 extends over 15 amino acids. Germline-derived CDR1 and CDR2 are SGHKS and YYEKEE (reference sequence). The trim removed 4 bases at V and 4 bases at J, leaving 9 bases unmatched. The CDR3: CASSLLRDRAYEQYF. CDR3 nucleotide sequence: TGTGCCAGCAGCCTACTCCGGGACAGGGCATACGAGCAGTACTTC.

This chain uses TRBV30 with TRBJ2-1; D unresolved. V gave up 0 bases and J gave up 5 bases, with 8 bases separating them. CDR3 length equals 13 residues. Germline V gene data show CDR1 as GTSNPN and CDR2 as SVGIG (reference sequence). The DNA of the CDR3 is TGTGCCTGGAGTGTGCCACTCGACAATGAGCAGTTCTTC. This gives the protein CAWSVPLDNEQFF.

CDR3 DNA: TGTGCCAGCTCACCTCAACAGGGGGACACTGAAGCTTTCTTT. Protein: CASSPQQGDTEAFF. This rearrangement joins TRBV18 to TRBJ1-1; 8 bases are shared with TRBD1. Germline loops: CDR1 KGHSH, CDR2 LQKENI. The CDR3 loop spans 14 amino acids. The junction had 3 bases not matched to a gene; V was cut back by 3 bases and J by 3 bases.

This chain uses TRBV6-2 or TRBV6-3 with TRBJ1-4; maybe TRBD1 (6 bases). The CDR3 totals 14 residues. Germline V gene sequence: CDR1 MNHEY, CDR2 SVGEGT. Trimming took off 2 bases at V and 5 bases at J, with 9 bases between the two ends. CDR3 in DNA: TGTGCCAGCAGTTACGCAGGGGTCAATGAAAAACTGTTTTTT. Residues: CASSYAGVNEKLFF.

V usage is TRBV6-1 and J usage is TRBJ1-3; D gene uncertain. Germline lookup yields CDR1 MNHNS and CDR2 SASEGT. V was clipped by 1 base and J by 1 base, with 11 bases between them. This CDR3 comprises 16 residues. The CDR3 region is CASSEGWAVSGNTIYF. As DNA, the CDR3 is TGTGCCAGCAGTGAAGGGTGGGCAGTTTCTGGAAACACCATATATTTT.

This clone appeared many times. This chain joins TRBV2 and TRBJ1-5, with 7 positions matching TRBD1. The CDR3 has 13 residues. J lost 7 bases, V lost 8 bases, and 8 bases had no gene match. Germline V gene sequence: CDR1 SNHLY, CDR2 FYNNEI. The CDR3 spells CASGPTGLQPQHF. As DNA, the CDR3 is TGTGCCAGCGGGCCGACAGGGTTGCAGCCCCAGCATTTT.

The chain employs TRBV29-1 and TRBJ1-1; 8 positions agree with TRBD1. The CDR3 loop spans 14 amino acids. Trimming at V came to 6 bases and at J to 0 bases, leaving 6 bases not matched to a gene. Germline V CDR1 and CDR2: SQVTM, ANQGSEA. The CDR3 DNA is TGCAGCGTCGCGACAGGGGAATTGAACACTGAAGCTTTCTTT. Translated: CSVATGELNTEAFF.

The J gene is TRBJ1-4, the V gene TRBV2; 7 bases align to TRBD1. Germline V lookup: CDR1 SNHLY, CDR2 FYNNEI. This CDR3 contains 15 residues. With 6 bases clipped from V and 8 bases from J, the junction kept 12 bases outside the gene matches. The CDR3, as DNA: TGTGCCAGCAGAGCACAGGGGACGGGTAGAGAAAAACTGTTTTTT. It is translated as CASRAQGTGREKLFF.

The chain uses TRBV7-2 and TRBJ1-6; the D gene is possibly TRBD1 (5 bases). The CDR3 spans 14 residues. The germline CDR1 and CDR2 sequences are SGHTA and FQGNSA. The germline V and J ends were trimmed by 5 bases and 6 bases, with 11 bases remaining between them. The chain's CDR3 is CASSPPGVNSPLHF. The CDR3 DNA reads as TGTGCCAGCAGCCCCCCGGGGGTTAATTCACCCCTCCACTTT.

This sequence joins TRBV9 and TRBJ2-1, with 15 bases lining up with TRBD2. The V and J ends lost 4 bases and 7 bases, in that order; junction bases with no gene match: 6. Germline lookup yields CDR1 SGDLS and CDR2 YYNGEE. This CDR3 region has 16 residues. For the CDR3, the DNA is TGTGCCAGCAGCAACTCGGGACTAGCGGGAGGAAATGAGCAGTTCTTC. Translated: CASSNSGLAGGNEQFF.

This clone was seen a handful of times. For the CDR3, the DNA is TGTGCCAGCAGTTCGGGAGGTGGCTACACCTTC. It translates to CASSSGGGYTF. The chain carries TRBV28 and TRBJ1-2; D gene unclear. Germline CDR1 MDHEN, CDR2 SYDVKM. Trimming took 4 bases from V and 7 from J, leaving 7 bases between them. The CDR3 spans 11 residues.

The chain joins TRBV24-1 to TRBJ1-2; perhaps TRBD1 as D (5 bases). V lost 0 bases and J 8 bases, leaving 21 bases between the germline ends. From germline, CDR1 is KGHDR and CDR2 SFDVKD. This CDR3 is 17 amino acids long. CDR3 protein: CATSDLGSTEGRRGYTF. DNA of the CDR3: TGTGCCACCAGTGATTTGGGTTCCACGGAGGGGCGCCGAGGCTACACCTTC.

The J gene is TRBJ2-3, the V gene TRBV11-2; TRBD2 might be the D (5 bases). The CDR3 consists of 14 residues. V lost 5 bases, J lost 6 bases, and 15 bases lay in between. Germline V gives CDR1 SGHAT, CDR2 FQNNGV. CDR3 in DNA: TGTGCCAGCAGCCCAGGAGGAGGCGGGGATACGCAGTATTTT. Translating it yields CASSPGGGGDTQYF.

The genes are TRBV11-1 and TRBJ2-1; 7 bases agree with TRBD2. Germline values: CDR1 SGHAT, CDR2 FQDESV (reference sequence). J lost 10 bases, V lost 7 bases, and 4 bases had no gene match. CDR3 length: 11 residues. The chain's CDR3 is CASMTGGEQFF. CDR3 bases: TGTGCCAGCATGACCGGGGGGGAGCAGTTCTTC.

The CDR3 spells CASSMRQGADGYTF. The DNA of the CDR3 is TGTGCCAGTAGTATGAGACAGGGGGCGGATGGCTACACCTTC. The V gene is TRBV19, the J gene TRBJ1-2, with TRBD1 identical over 10 bases. The V gene's germline CDR1 is LNHDA and CDR2 SQIVND (reference sequence). The CDR3 consists of 14 residues. V shed 3 bases and J 6 bases; nucleotides not matched to a gene: 4.